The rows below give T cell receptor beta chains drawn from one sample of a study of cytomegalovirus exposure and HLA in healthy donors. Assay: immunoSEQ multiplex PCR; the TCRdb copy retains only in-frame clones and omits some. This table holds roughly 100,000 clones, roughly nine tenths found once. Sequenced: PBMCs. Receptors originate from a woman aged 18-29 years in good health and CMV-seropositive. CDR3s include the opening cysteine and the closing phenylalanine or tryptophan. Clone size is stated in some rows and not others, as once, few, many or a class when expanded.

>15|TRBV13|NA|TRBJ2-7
CASSYRQDSYYEQYF
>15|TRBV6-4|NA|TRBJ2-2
CASSDGGENTGELFF
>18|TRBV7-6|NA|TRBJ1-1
CASSHYKDATGGITEAFF
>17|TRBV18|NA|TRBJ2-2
CASSPLSAGTNTGELFF
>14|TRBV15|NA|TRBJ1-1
CATSKGPGQGIPFF
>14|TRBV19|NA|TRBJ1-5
CASSMGQSNQPQHF
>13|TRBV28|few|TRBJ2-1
CASSLEGYNEQFF
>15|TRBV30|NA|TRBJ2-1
CAWKAGLAGGPEQFF
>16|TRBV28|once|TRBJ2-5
CASSSGGQGHKETQYF
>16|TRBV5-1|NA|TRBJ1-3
CASSLIEQASGNTIYF
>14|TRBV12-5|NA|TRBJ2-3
CASGWTSGRDTQYF
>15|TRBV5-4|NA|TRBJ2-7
CASSLDGGGSYEQYF
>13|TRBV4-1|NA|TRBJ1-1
CASSQGRDTEAFF
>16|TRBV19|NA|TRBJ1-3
CASSPPRQGVGNTIYF
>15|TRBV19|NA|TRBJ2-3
CASSIMGAVTDTQYF
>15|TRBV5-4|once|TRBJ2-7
CASSQPGQGFYEQYF
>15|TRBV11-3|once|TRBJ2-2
CANSQGQGGTGELFF
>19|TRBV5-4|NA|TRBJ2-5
CASSLGTSGRWGLGETQYF
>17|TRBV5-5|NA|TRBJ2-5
CASRDTGQGTARGTQYF
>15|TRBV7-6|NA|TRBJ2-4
CASSSGLAPKNIQYF
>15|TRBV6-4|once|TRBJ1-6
CASRDVSSYNSPLHF
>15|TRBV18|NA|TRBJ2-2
CASSPPLAGSGELFF
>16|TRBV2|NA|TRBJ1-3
CASSFKGGSSGNTIYF
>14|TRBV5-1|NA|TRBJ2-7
CASKELGTSGAWYF
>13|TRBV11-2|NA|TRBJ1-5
CASSFGLNQPQHF
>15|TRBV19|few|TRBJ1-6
CATSAGNWGNSPLHF
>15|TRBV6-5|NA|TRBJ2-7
CASSKGLARDYEQYF
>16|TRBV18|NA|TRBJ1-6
CASSPPGQGAHSPLHF
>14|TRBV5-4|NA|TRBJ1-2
CASSKGDREGGYTF
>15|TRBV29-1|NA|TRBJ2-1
CSVAGTGKTYNEQFF
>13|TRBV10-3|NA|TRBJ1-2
CAISEDRGYGYTF
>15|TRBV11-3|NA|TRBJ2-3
CASSFGRGGTDTQYF
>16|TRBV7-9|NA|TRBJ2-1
CASSLGRAPSYNEQFF
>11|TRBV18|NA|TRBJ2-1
CASSPNNEQFF
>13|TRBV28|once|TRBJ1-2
CASSQVSNYGYTF
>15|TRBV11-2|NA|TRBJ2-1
CASSLLAGTYNEQFF
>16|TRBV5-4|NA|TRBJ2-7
CASSPPRISGLGEQYF
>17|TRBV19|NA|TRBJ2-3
CASSAPHRGNVEDTQYF
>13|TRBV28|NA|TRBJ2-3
CASSPRDIDTQYF
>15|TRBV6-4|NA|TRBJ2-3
CASSDSTSGGDTQYF
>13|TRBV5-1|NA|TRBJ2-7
CASRVDRTYEQYF
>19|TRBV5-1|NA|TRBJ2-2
CASSSGQGLSHTNTGELFF
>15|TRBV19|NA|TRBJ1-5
CASSVQGNSNQPQHF
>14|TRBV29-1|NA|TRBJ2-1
CSAQLADVYNEQFF
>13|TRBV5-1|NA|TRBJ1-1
CASRLAPSSGAFF
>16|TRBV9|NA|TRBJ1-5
CASSVGGTDAFQPQHF
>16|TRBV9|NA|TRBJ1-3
CASSGHRDSSGNTIYF
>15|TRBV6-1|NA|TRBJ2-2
CASTGPSAVPGELFF
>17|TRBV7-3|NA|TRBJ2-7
CASDLGGDREPPYEQYF
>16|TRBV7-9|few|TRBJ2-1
CASPKKPGQGHNEQFF
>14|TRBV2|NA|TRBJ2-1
CASVRQTYYNEQFF
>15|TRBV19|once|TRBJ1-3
CASSPRVLAGNTIYF